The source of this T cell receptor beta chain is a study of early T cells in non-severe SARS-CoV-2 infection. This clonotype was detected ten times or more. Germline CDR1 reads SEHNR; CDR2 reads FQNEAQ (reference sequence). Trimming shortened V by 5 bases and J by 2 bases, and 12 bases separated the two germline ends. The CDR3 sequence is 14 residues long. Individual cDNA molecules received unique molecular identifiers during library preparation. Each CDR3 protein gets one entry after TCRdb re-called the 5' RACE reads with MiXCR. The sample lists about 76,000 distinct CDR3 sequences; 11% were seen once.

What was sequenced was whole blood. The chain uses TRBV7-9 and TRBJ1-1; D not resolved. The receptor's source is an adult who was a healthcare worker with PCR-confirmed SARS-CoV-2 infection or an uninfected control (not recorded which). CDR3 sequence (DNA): TGTGCCAGCAGCCCCTCGATTCAAAACACTGAAGCTTTCTTT. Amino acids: CASSPSIQNTEAFF.